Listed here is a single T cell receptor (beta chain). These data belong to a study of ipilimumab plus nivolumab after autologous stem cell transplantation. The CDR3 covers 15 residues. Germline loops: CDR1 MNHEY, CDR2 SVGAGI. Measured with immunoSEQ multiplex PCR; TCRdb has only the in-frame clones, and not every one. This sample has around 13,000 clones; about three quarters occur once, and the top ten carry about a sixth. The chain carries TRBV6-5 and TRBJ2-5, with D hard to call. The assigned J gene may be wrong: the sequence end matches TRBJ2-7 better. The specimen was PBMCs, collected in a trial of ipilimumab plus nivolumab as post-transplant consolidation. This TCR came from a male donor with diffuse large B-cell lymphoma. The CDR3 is CASSYRSRGSYEQYF. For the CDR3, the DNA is TGTGCCAGCAGTTACCGGTCTAGAGGATCCTACGAGCAGTACTTC.